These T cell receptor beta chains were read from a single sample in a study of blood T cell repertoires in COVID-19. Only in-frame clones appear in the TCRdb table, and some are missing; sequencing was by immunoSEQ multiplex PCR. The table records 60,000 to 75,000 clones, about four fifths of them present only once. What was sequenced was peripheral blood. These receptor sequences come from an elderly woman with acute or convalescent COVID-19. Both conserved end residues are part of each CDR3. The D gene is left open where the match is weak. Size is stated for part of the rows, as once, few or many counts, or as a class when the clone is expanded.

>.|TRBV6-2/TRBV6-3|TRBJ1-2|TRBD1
CASSLRQGYGYGYTF
TGTGCCAGCAGTTTACGACAGGGGTATGGCTATGGCTACACCTTC
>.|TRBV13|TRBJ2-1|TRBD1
CASSPNFRTGSGHEQFF
TGTGCCAGCAGCCCAAACTTTAGGACAGGGTCGGGTCATGAGCAGTTCTTC
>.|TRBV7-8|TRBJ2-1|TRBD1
CASSPAAGGNEQFF
TGTGCCAGCAGCCCCGCAGCAGGGGGCAATGAGCAGTTCTTC
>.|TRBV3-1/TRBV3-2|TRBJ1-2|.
CASSQDRQPNYGYTF
TGTGCCAGCAGCCAAGATCGACAGCCAAACTATGGCTACACCTTC
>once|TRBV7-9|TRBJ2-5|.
CASSLIGETQYF
TGTGCCAGCAGCTTAATCGGTGAGACCCAGTACTTC
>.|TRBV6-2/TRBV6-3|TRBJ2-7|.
CASSGRGLSYEQYF
TGTGCCAGCAGTGGACGGGGACTCTCCTACGAGCAGTACTTC
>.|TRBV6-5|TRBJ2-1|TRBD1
CASTVTQGAANEQFF
TGTGCCAGCACAGTTACACAGGGGGCGGCAAATGAGCAGTTCTTC
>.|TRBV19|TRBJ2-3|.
CASSTNTDTQYF
TGTGCCAGTAGTACCAACACAGATACGCAGTATTTT
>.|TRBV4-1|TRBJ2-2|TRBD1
CASSRQGTGELFF
TGCGCCAGCAGCCGACAGGGCACCGGGGAGCTGTTTTTT
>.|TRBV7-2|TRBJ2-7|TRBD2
CASSLEGTSGYYEQYF
TGTGCCAGCAGCTTAGAAGGGACTAGCGGATACTACGAGCAGTACTTC
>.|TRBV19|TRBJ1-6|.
CASSIDRRGTYNSPLHF
TGTGCCAGTAGTATAGATCGTAGGGGAACCTATAATTCACCCCTCCACTTT
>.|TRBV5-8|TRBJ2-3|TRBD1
CASSLAETGMGTDTQYF
TGTGCCAGCAGCTTGGCGGAGACAGGGATGGGAACAGATACGCAGTATTTT
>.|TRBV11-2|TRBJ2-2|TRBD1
CASSLVFPAGTGGPGELFF
TGTGCCAGCAGCTTAGTCTTTCCCGCCGGGACAGGGGGCCCCGGGGAGCTGTTTTTT
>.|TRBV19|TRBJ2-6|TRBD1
CASSISGTGFTGANVLTF
TGTGCCAGTAGTATCTCCGGGACAGGGTTCACTGGGGCCAACGTCCTGACTTTC
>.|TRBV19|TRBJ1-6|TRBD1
CASSINSLGTGFHF
TGTGCCAGTAGTATCAACTCCCTCGGGACAGGGTTCCACTTT
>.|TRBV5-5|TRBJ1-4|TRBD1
CASSFTTGGRNEKLFF
TGTGCCAGCAGCTTTACGACAGGGGGCCGGAATGAAAAACTGTTTTTT
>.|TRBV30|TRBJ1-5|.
CAWSSGLSNQPQHF
TGTGCCTGGAGTTCTGGGCTTAGCAATCAGCCCCAGCATTTT
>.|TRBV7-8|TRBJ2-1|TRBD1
CASSLNVWDSHMKQFF
TGTGCCAGCAGCTTAAACGTTTGGGACAGTCACATGAAGCAGTTCTTC